The present TCR beta chain was sequenced within a study of cytomegalovirus exposure and HLA in healthy donors. Germline V gene sequence: CDR1 LGHNA, CDR2 YNFKEQ. The germline V and J ends were trimmed by 1 base and 5 bases, with 4 bases remaining between them. This CDR3 is built from 12 residues. Amplification used 60 Vbeta primers and 13 Jbeta primers. Authors' data handling: Later reanalysis found roughly 80 million unique TCR beta chains, around 9.9 million of them shared. TCRdb's copy holds only in-frame clones and misses some; the assay was immunoSEQ multiplex PCR. V and J calls and clone size follow that table, whereas D and trimming were derived from the DNA. The profile shows approximately 180,000 clones, approximately 86% of them singletons.

The chain couples TRBV4-2 to TRBJ2-3; D unclear. Sequenced sample: PBMCs. The source of this sequence is a woman aged 18-29 years in good health and CMV-seronegative. CDR3 sequence (DNA): TGTGCCAGCAGCCAAGCGCGAGATACGCAGTATTTT. Its protein is CASSQARDTQYF.